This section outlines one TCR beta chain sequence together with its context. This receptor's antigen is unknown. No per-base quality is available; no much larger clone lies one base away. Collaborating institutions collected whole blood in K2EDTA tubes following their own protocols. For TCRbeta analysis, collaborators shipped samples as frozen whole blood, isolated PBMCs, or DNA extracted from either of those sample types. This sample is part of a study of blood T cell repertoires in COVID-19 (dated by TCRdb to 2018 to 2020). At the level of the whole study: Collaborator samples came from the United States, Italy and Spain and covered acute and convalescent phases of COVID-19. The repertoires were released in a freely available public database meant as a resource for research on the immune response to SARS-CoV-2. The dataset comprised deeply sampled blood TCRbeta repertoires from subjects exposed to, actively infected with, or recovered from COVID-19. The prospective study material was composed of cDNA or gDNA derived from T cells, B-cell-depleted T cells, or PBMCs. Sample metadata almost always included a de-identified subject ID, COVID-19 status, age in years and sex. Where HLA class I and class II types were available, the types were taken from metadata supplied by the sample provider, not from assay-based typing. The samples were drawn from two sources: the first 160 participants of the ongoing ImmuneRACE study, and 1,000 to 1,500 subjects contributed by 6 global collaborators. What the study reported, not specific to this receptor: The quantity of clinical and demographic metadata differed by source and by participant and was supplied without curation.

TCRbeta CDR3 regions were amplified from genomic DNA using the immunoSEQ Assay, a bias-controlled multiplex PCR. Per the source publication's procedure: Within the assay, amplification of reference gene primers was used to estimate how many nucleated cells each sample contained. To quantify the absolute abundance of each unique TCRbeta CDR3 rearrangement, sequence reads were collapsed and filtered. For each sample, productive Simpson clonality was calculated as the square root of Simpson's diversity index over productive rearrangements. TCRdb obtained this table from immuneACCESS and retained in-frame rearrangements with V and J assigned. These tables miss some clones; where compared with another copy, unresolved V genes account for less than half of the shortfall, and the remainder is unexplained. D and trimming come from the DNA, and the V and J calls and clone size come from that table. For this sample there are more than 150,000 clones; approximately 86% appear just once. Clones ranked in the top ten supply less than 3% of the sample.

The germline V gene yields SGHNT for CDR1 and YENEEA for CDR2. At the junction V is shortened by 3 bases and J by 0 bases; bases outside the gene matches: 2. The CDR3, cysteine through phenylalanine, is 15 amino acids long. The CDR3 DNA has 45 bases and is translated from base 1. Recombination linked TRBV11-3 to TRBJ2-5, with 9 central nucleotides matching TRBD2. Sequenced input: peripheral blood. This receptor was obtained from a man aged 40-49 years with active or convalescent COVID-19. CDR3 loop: CASSFASGDQETQYF. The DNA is TGTGCCAGCAGCTTCGCTAGCGGGGACCAAGAGACCCAGTACTTC.